The T cell receptor beta chain described here comes from a study of shared T cell receptors in the human thymus. Profiled with immunoSEQ multiplex PCR; TCRdb holds only in-frame clones, not every one. The data contain roughly 700,000 clones, 88% of them singletons. V lost 6 bases to trimming and J lost 7 bases; unmatched junction nucleotides: 13. This CDR3 is built from 17 residues. Germline loops: CDR1 LNHDA, CDR2 SQIVND (reference sequence). This sample was also put to use in a study of human thymus T cells. According to that study: Surgeons resected thymus tissue during corrective heart surgery. Seemingly biased V and J gene usage marked thymic and blood repertoires.

The TCR comes from a boy less than two years old with a congenital heart defect. The sequenced material came from thymocytes. This chain joins TRBV19 and TRBJ2-1, with 12 bases aligning to TRBD2. CDR3 nucleotide sequence: TGTGCCAGTAGCCGAATGCTAGCGGGAGGGCCTGGTAATGAGCAGTTCTTC. Its protein is CASSRMLAGGPGNEQFF.